The rows below give T cell receptor beta chains drawn from one sample of a study of technical replicates of blood from a few donors. TCRdb keeps only in-frame clones here, not all; method: immunoSEQ multiplex PCR. The sample lists 70,000 to 95,000 clones, approximately 96% occurring once. What was sequenced was T cells isolated from PBMCs. All receptors derive from a human donor in good health. Both conserved end residues are part of each CDR3. The D gene is left open where the match is weak. A clone size is listed for some rows: how often the clone was seen (once, few, many), or a class if it is expanded.

TRBJ1-4 - TRBD1 TRBV27 CASSLRDRSNEKLFF TGTGCCAGCAGTTTAAGGGACAGATCTAATGAAAAACTGTTTTTT
TRBJ2-1 once - TRBV4-1 CASSQHQEAFYNEQFF TGCGCCAGCAGCCAACACCAAGAGGCATTCTACAATGAGCAGTTCTTC
TRBJ1-4 - - TRBV7-9 CASSLWTEANEKLFF TGTGCCAGCAGCTTGTGGACGGAGGCTAATGAAAAACTGTTTTTT
TRBJ1-1 once - TRBV9 CASSVGNGPRDTEAFF TGTGCCAGCAGCGTAGGCAATGGTCCCCGGGACACTGAAGCTTTCTTT
TRBJ2-2 - TRBD1 TRBV9 CASRDRVNTGELFF TGTGCCAGCAGGGACAGGGTGAACACCGGGGAGCTGTTTTTT
TRBJ2-2 - - TRBV7-2 CASSLDSNTGELFF TGTGCCAGCAGCTTAGACTCGAACACCGGGGAGCTGTTTTTT
TRBJ1-1 few TRBD1 TRBV29-1 CSVRQGGSNTEAFF TGCAGCGTTAGACAGGGGGGATCGAACACTGAAGCTTTCTTT
TRBJ1-4 - TRBD1 TRBV5-1 CASRMTGNEKLFF TGCGCCAGCAGAATGACAGGGAATGAAAAACTGTTTTTT
TRBJ1-1 once TRBD1 TRBV15 CATAGTENTEAFF TGTGCCACCGCAGGGACAGAGAACACTGAAGCTTTCTTT
TRBJ2-3 - - TRBV11-3 CASSFTRDTQYF TGTGCCAGCAGCTTTACCCGGGATACGCAGTATTTT
TRBJ1-3 - - TRBV7-7 CASSLGVSPGNTIYF TGTGCCAGCAGCTTAGGCGTGTCGCCTGGAAACACCATATATTTT
TRBJ2-7 - - TRBV25-1 CASSESYEQYF TGTGCCAGCAGTGAATCGTACGAGCAGTACTTC
TRBJ2-7 - - TRBV20-1 CSGGSQYEQYF TGCAGTGGAGGTAGTCAGTACGAGCAGTACTTC
TRBJ1-5 - - TRBV18 CARLETGLNQPQHF TGTGCCAGGCTGGAAACAGGGCTGAATCAGCCCCAGCATTTT
TRBJ2-3 - - TRBV5-6 CASSFFLNASADTQYF TGTGCCAGCAGCTTCTTTCTTAACGCCAGCGCAGATACGCAGTATTTT
TRBJ1-3 - - TRBV18 CASSPPVGGGGVIGNTIYF TGTGCCAGCTCACCCCCGGTCGGTGGGGGCGGTGTTATCGGAAACACCATATATTTT
TRBJ2-1 - - TRBV27 CASSSGQGGPWQFF TGTGCCAGCAGTAGCGGGCAGGGGGGCCCATGGCAGTTCTTC
TRBJ1-1 - - TRBV28 CASSLPGHLIEAFF TGTGCCAGCAGTTTGCCGGGACATTTGATTGAAGCTTTCTTT
TRBJ2-7 - TRBD1 TRBV18 CASSPGTGAYEQYF TGTGCCAGCTCACCTGGGACAGGGGCCTACGAGCAGTACTTC
TRBJ1-5 once - TRBV19 CASSIRRGSQPQHF TGTGCCAGTAGTATTCGGAGGGGCTCTCAGCCCCAGCATTTT
TRBJ2-5 - TRBD2 TRBV5-1 CASSGGLAGGLETQYF TGCGCCAGCAGCGGGGGACTAGCGGGGGGGCTTGAGACCCAGTACTTC
TRBJ2-5 - - TRBV19 CASSMSGKETQYF TGTGCCAGTAGTATGTCCGGGAAAGAGACCCAGTACTTC
TRBJ2-7 few TRBD2 TRBV4-1 CASSSAGAYEQYF TGCGCCAGCAGTTCAGCGGGGGCCTACGAGCAGTACTTC
TRBJ1-3 - TRBD1 TRBV18 CASSSDRVRDTIYF TGTGCCAGCTCGTCGGACAGGGTGCGGGACACCATATATTTT
TRBJ2-7 - - TRBV5-1 CASSLEPPSFEQYF TGCGCCAGCAGCTTGGAACCCCCAAGCTTCGAGCAGTACTTC
TRBJ1-4 once TRBD1 TRBV2 CASTPILGQLNEKLFF TGTGCCAGCACCCCGATTTTGGGACAGCTTAATGAAAAACTGTTTTTT
TRBJ1-2 once TRBD1 TRBV29-1 CSGGTANYGYTF TGCAGCGGCGGGACAGCCAACTATGGCTACACCTTC
TRBJ2-5 - - TRBV2 CASSLGLNQETQYF TGTGCCAGCAGTCTGGGCTTAAACCAAGAGACCCAGTACTTC
TRBJ1-1 - - TRBV5-5 CASSLVMTGWDTEAFF TGTGCCAGCAGCTTGGTTATGACCGGGTGGGACACTGAAGCTTTCTTT
TRBJ2-3 - TRBD2 TRBV5-1 CASSRLAGGGNTDTQYF TGCGCCAGCAGCCGACTAGCGGGAGGGGGGAACACAGATACGCAGTATTTT
TRBJ1-2 - - TRBV2 CASITSGGYTF TGTGCCAGCATAACTTCTGGTGGCTACACCTTC
TRBJ1-2 - TRBD1 TRBV27 CASSSRTGDMSYTF TGTGCCAGCAGTTCGCGGACAGGGGACATGAGCTACACCTTC
TRBJ2-7 - TRBD1 TRBV2 CASSVGQGSYEQYF TGTGCCAGCAGTGTGGGACAGGGGTCCTACGAGCAGTACTTC
TRBJ2-6 - - TRBV7-9 CASSARAASSGANVLTF TGTGCCAGCAGCGCACGAGCGGCCTCCTCTGGGGCCAACGTCCTGACTTTC
TRBJ2-7 once - TRBV7-9 CASSLGRDTSYEQYF TGTGCCAGCAGCTTAGGCCGGGACACTTCCTACGAGCAGTACTTC
TRBJ2-3 - TRBD2 TRBV18 CASSLLAGSTDTQYF TGTGCCAGCTCACTACTAGCGGGGTCCACAGATACGCAGTATTTT
TRBJ2-1 - - TRBV5-1 CASSGSLGLSQYEQFF TGCGCCAGCAGTGGGTCGTTGGGGCTCTCACAATATGAGCAGTTCTTC
TRBJ2-5 - TRBD2 TRBV11-2 CASSLVLLAGFKETQYF TGTGCCAGCAGCTTAGTACTTCTAGCGGGTTTTAAAGAGACCCAGTACTTC
TRBJ1-5 - TRBD1 TRBV25-1 CASSGTGYSNQPQHF TGTGCCAGCAGTGGGACAGGGTATAGCAATCAGCCCCAGCATTTT
TRBJ2-5 - - TRBV9 CASSETVTGKETQYF TGTGCCAGCAGCGAGACCGTGACAGGAAAAGAGACCCAGTACTTC
TRBJ1-2 - TRBD1 TRBV5-5 CASRKTGEHGYTF TGTGCCAGCAGAAAGACAGGGGAACATGGCTACACCTTC